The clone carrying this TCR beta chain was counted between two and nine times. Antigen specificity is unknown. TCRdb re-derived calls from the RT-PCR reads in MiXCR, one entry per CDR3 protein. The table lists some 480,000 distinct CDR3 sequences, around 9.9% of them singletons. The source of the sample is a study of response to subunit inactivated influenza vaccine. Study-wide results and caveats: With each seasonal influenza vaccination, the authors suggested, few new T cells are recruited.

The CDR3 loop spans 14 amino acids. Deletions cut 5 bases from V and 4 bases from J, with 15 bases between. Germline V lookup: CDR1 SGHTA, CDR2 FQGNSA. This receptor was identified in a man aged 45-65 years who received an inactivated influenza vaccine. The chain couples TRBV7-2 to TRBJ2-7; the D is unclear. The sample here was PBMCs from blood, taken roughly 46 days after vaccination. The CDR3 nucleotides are TGTGCCAGCAGCAGAACGGCAGGAAATTACGAGCAGTACTTC. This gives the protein CASSRTAGNYEQYF.